The source of this T cell receptor (beta chain) is a study of T cell changes during pregnancy in multiple sclerosis. Produced via immunoSEQ multiplex PCR; TCRdb's table is partial and in-frame only. This table holds around 88,000 clones, roughly nine tenths found once. The source of this sequence is a female donor with multiple sclerosis, enrolled in a pregnancy study. This specimen was peripheral blood, taken in the first trimester of pregnancy.

CDR3 amino acids: CASSENIFQGRHF. The CDR3 region has the DNA TGTGCCAGCAGTGAAAATATATTTCAGGGGAGGCATTTT. The chain couples TRBV6-1 to TRBJ1-5; a possible D gene is TRBD1 (6 bases). The V end lost 2 bases, the J end lost 15 bases, and 17 bases lay between the germline ends. Germline CDR1 and CDR2: MNHNS and SASEGT. The CDR3 is 13 residues long.